Sequencing of this TCR beta chain was carried out in a study of cytomegalovirus exposure and HLA in healthy donors. The length of the CDR3 is 12 residues. V lost 5 bases to trimming and J lost 8 bases; unmatched junction nucleotides: 4. Looked up from germline, CDR1 is LNHDA and CDR2 is SQIVND (reference sequence). Only in-frame clones appear in the TCRdb table, and some are missing; sequencing was by immunoSEQ multiplex PCR. The sample has hundreds of thousands of clones, around four fifths seen once. Findings of the study overall: Specificity for CMV antigens was confirmed in vitro for a few of the CMV-associated chains. A list of approximately 150 TCR beta chains associated with cytomegalovirus was given.

As to this clone: The target antigen is unknown.

The origin of this receptor is a woman between 18 and 29 years old in good health and CMV-seronegative. The chain carries TRBV19 and TRBJ1-1, with 8 bases matching TRBD1. Sample: PBMCs. The DNA for the CDR3 is TGTGCCAGTAGTGTTCGGGACAGGGAAGCTTTCTTT. This translates into CASSVRDREAFF.